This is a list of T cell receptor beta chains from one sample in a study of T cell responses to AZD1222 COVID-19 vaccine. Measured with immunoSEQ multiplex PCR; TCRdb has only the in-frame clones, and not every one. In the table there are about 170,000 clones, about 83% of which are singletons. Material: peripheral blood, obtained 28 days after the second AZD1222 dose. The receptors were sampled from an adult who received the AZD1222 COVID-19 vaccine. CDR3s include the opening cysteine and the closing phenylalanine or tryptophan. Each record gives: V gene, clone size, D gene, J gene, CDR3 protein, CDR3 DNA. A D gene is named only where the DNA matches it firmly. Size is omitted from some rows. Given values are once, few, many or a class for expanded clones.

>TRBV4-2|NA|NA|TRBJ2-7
CASSQDVWNEQYF
TGTGCCAGCAGCCAAGATGTATGGAACGAGCAGTACTTC
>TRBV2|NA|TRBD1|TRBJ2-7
CASSDFQGTGVYEQYF
TGTGCCAGCAGTGATTTTCAGGGGACAGGGGTTTACGAGCAGTACTTC
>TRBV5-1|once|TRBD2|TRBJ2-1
CASRALAGEEQFF
TGCGCCAGCAGGGCCCTAGCGGGGGAAGAGCAGTTCTTC
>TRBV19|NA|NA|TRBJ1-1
CATSGRYTEAFF
TGTGCCACCTCGGGACGTTACACTGAAGCTTTCTTT
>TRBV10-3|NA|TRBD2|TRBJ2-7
CATPAGGGSSYEQYF
TGTGCCACCCCAGCTGGCGGGGGAAGCTCCTACGAGCAGTACTTC
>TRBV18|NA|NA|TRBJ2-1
CASSRSYSGAPNEQFF
TGTGCCAGCTCACGCTCGTATTCGGGGGCCCCCAATGAGCAGTTCTTC
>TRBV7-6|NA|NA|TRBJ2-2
CASSALLGGTGELFF
TGTGCCAGCAGCGCCCTTCTGGGGGGCACCGGGGAGCTGTTTTTT
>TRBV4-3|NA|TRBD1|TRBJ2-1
CASSQDERDRLYNEQFF
TGCGCCAGCAGCCAAGACGAAAGGGACAGGCTCTACAATGAGCAGTTCTTC
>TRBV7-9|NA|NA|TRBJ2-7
CASSLPGTRTYEQYF
TGTGCCAGCAGCTTACCCGGGACCCGTACCTACGAGCAGTACTTC
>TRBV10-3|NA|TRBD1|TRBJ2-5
CAITGAPQETQYF
TGTGCCATTACAGGGGCTCCCCAAGAGACCCAGTACTTC
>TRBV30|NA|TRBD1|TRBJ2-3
CAWSEGPGTADTQYF
TGTGCCTGGAGTGAGGGGCCGGGGACAGCTGATACGCAGTATTTT
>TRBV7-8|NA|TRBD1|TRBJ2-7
CASSFRTGLYEQYF
TGTGCCAGCAGCTTTAGGACAGGGCTATACGAGCAGTACTTC
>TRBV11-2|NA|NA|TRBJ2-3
CASSHLQGASGPDTQYF
TGTGCCAGCAGCCACCTACAGGGCGCTTCCGGGCCAGATACGCAGTATTTT
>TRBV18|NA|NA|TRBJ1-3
CASSPRQPGSSSGNTIYF
TGTGCCAGCTCACCACGCCAACCGGGCTCTAGCTCTGGAAACACCATATATTTT
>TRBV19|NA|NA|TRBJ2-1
CASKSRGPPHEQFF
TGTGCCAGTAAATCTCGGGGCCCGCCCCATGAGCAGTTCTTC
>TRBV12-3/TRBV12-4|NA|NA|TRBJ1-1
CASSLGRGEAFF
TGTGCCAGCAGTTTGGGAAGGGGGGAGGCTTTCTTT
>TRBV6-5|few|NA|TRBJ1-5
CASSSKQGISQPQHF
TGTGCCAGCAGCTCAAAACAGGGAATTTCCCAGCCCCAGCATTTT
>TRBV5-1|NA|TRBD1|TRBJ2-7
CASSGYRGKNEQYF
TGCGCCAGCAGCGGATACAGGGGGAAGAACGAGCAGTACTTC
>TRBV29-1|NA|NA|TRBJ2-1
CSVDGQYNEQFF
TGCAGCGTTGATGGACAGTACAATGAGCAGTTCTTC
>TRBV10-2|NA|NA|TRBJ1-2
CASSEGGNYGYTF
TGCGCCAGCAGTGAGGGGGGAAACTATGGCTACACCTTC
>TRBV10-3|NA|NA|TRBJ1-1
CAISHDGNTEAFF
TGTGCCATCAGTCACGACGGGAACACTGAAGCTTTCTTT
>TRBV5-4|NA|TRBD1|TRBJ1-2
CASSEGTESPGKGYTF
TGTGCCAGCAGCGAGGGGACAGAATCTCCGGGGAAGGGCTACACCTTC
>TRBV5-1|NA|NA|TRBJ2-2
CASSLVQTNTGELFF
TGCGCCAGCAGCTTGGTACAGACCAACACCGGGGAGCTGTTTTTT
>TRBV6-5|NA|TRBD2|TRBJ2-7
CASRMRENSYEQYF
TGTGCCAGCAGAATGCGGGAGAACTCCTACGAGCAGTACTTC
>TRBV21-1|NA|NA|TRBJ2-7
CASRDEDRSAYEQYF
TGTGCCAGCCGTGACGAGGACAGGTCTGCCTACGAGCAGTACTTC